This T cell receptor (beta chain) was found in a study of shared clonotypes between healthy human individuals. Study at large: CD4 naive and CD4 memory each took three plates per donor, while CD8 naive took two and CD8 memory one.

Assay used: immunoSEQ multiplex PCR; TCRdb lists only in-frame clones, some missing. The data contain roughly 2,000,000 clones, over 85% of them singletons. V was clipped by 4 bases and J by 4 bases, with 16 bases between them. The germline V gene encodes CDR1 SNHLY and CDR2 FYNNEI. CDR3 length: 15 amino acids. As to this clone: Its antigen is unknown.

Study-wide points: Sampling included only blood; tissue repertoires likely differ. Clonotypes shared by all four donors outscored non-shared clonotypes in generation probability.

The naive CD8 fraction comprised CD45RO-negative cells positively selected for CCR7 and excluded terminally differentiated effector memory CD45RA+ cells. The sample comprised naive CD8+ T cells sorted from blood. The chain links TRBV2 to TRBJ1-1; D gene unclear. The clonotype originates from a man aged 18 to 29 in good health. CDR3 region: CASSVNDPAGTEAFF. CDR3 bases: TGTGCCAGCAGTGTTAACGACCCCGCCGGCACTGAAGCTTTCTTT.